The 22 T cell receptor beta chains given below trace back to one sample, sequenced in a study of cytomegalovirus exposure and HLA in healthy donors. The PCR was carried out with 60 Vbeta primers and 13 Jbeta primers. Using immunoSEQ multiplex PCR, the repertoire was profiled, and TCRdb retains in-frame clones only, with some absent. The sample holds about 170,000 clones; 75% to 90% are singletons and the top ten take around 2.3%. Sequencing was performed on PBMCs. The receptor source for this set is a male donor in good health and CMV-seronegative.

J is TRBJ2-2 and V is TRBV6-5, with 7 bases fitting TRBD2. The V segment lost 5 bases and the J segment 4 bases; nucleotides outside the gene matches: 7. Looked up from germline, CDR1 is MNHEY and CDR2 is SVGAGI. The CDR3 totals 15 residues. CDR3 residues: CASSLTREATGELFF. The CDR3 DNA sequence: TGTGCCAGCAGTCTTACTCGGGAGGCCACCGGGGAGCTGTTTTTT.

The V gene is TRBV13, the J gene TRBJ1-3; TRBD1 might be the D (6 bases). Germline CDR1 reads PRHDT; CDR2 reads FYEKMQ (reference sequence). This CDR3 has 15 residues. Trimming took 5 bases from V and 1 from J, leaving 12 bases between them. In nucleotides, the CDR3 is TGTGCCAGCAGCCCTGGGAGGGGGTCTGGAAACACCATATATTTT. This gives the protein CASSPGRGSGNTIYF. Based on the CDR3 plus reference TRBV13 and TRBJ1-3, the full variable domain is AAGVIQSPRHLIKEKRETATLKCYPIPRHDTVYWYQQGPGQDPQFLISFYEKMQSDKGSIPDRFSAQQFSDYHSELNMSSLELGDSALYFCASSPGRGSGNTIYFGEGSWLTVV.

Turning to this clone: Germline is not matched at one junction end, which may reflect a read error. The V and J genes are TRBV5-6 and TRBJ1-6; possibly TRBD1 for D (5 bases). The CDR3 runs 15 residues. CDR1 and CDR2 from the germline V gene are SGHDT and YYEEEE. CDR3 nucleotides: TGTGCCAGCAGCTTGCGTCAGGGATCAAGTTCACCCCCCCACTTT. Translated, it gives CASSLRQGSSSPPHF. The full variable domain, in which reference TRBV5-6 and TRBJ1-6 provide the parts outside the CDR3, is DAGVTQSPTHLIKTRGQQVTLRCSPKSGHDTVSWYQQALGQGPQFIFQYYEEEERQRGNFPDRFSGHQFPNYSSELNVNALLLGDSALYLCASSLRQGSSSPPHFGNGTRLTVT.

This chain uses TRBV12-5 with TRBJ1-4, with D possibly being TRBD1 (6 bases). CDR1 is LGHNT and CDR2 is FRNRAP in the germline V gene. This CDR3 is 21 amino acids long. Trimming cost V 3 bases and J 0 bases, with 26 bases left between them. CDR3: CASGFLTTKLGQRATNEKLFF. Written as DNA, the CDR3 is TGTGCTAGTGGTTTCCTTACGACTAAGTTAGGACAGCGTGCAACTAATGAAAAACTGTTTTTT.

This chain uses TRBV5-4 with TRBJ2-1; D is unresolved. Germline V gives CDR1 SGHNT, CDR2 YYREEE (reference sequence). V gave up 0 bases and J gave up 3 bases, with 7 bases separating them. This CDR3 spans 14 amino acids. The CDR3: CASSLENYYNEQFF. The CDR3 DNA is TGTGCCAGCAGCTTGGAAAACTACTACAATGAGCAGTTCTTC.

V is TRBV4-3 and J is TRBJ2-5; tentative D call: TRBD2 (5 bases). Germline V lookup: CDR1 LGHNA, CDR2 YSLEER. The CDR3 runs 13 residues. Trimming cost V 6 bases and J 1 base, with 9 bases left between them. CDR3 coding DNA: TGCGCCAGCAGTGGAGGTCTCCAAGAGACCCAGTACTTC. Its translation is CASSGGLQETQYF.

The V and J genes are TRBV4-2 and TRBJ1-4, with 8 bases fitting TRBD1. CDR3 size: 15 residues. Trimming removed 8 bases from V and 7 bases from J; junction bases left unmatched: 12. Germline values: CDR1 LGHNA, CDR2 YNFKEQ. The CDR3 loop is CASRPITGGREKLFF. CDR3 bases: TGTGCCAGCCGCCCCATCACAGGGGGACGTGAAAAACTGTTTTTT.

This chain joins TRBV27 and TRBJ1-5; 8 nucleotides align to TRBD1. Germline lookup yields CDR1 MNHEY and CDR2 SMNVEV (reference sequence). Trimming at V came to 4 bases and at J to 0 bases, leaving 2 bases not matched to a gene. This CDR3 is built from 15 residues. CDR3: CASSSGGRSNQPQHF. CDR3 sequence (DNA): TGTGCCAGCAGTTCAGGGGGCCGTAGCAATCAGCCCCAGCATTTT.

The chain uses TRBV5-1 and TRBJ2-5; D is possibly TRBD2 (5 bases). V lost 0 bases and J lost 5, with 14 bases in between. The CDR3 spans 15 residues. CDR1 and CDR2 from the germline V gene are SGHRS and YFSETQ. The DNA for the CDR3 is TGCGCCAGCAGCTTGGGAGGGAATTTCGGGGAGACCCAGTACTTC. Residues: CASSLGGNFGETQYF.

V usage is TRBV5-1 and J usage is TRBJ2-1; 13 bases agree with TRBD2. Looked up from germline, CDR1 is SGHRS and CDR2 is YFSETQ. V lost 2 bases to trimming and J lost 8 bases; unmatched junction nucleotides: 4. The CDR3 spans 15 residues. The CDR3 protein is CASSFGLAGVDEQFF. The CDR3 DNA reads as TGCGCCAGCAGCTTTGGACTAGCGGGGGTGGATGAGCAGTTCTTC.

This rearrangement joins TRBV6-6 to TRBJ1-2, with D uncertain. V lost 3 bases and J 0 bases, leaving 8 bases between the germline ends. The length of the CDR3 is 14 residues. Germline-derived CDR1 and CDR2 are MNHNY and SVGAGI (reference sequence). Written as DNA, the CDR3 is TGTGCCAGCAGTTATCGGCAGGCTAACTATGGCTACACCTTC. It encodes CASSYRQANYGYTF.

This chain connects TRBV5-1 to TRBJ2-3; a possible D gene is TRBD1 (6 bases). V lost 2 bases to trimming and J lost 6 bases, with 7 bases between them. The CDR3 spans 12 residues. Germline V lookup: CDR1 SGHRS, CDR2 YFSETQ. CDR3 loop: CASSFQGDTQYF. DNA for the CDR3: TGCGCCAGCAGCTTCCAGGGGGATACGCAGTATTTT. Combining the CDR3 with reference TRBV5-1 and TRBJ2-3 gives the whole variable domain KAGVTQTPRYLIKTRGQQVTLSCSPISGHRSVSWYQQTPGQGLQFLFEYFSETQRNKGNFPGRFSGRQFSNSRSEMNVSTLELGDSALYLCASSFQGDTQYFGPGTRLTVL.

The gene calls are TRBV7-9 and TRBJ1-2; D remains ambiguous. CDR1 is SEHNR, CDR2 FQNEAQ, per germline (reference sequence). The CDR3 has 13 amino acids. The V end lost 4 bases, the J end lost 4 bases, and 10 bases lay between the germline ends. Here the CDR3 reads CASSSHGSYGYTF. In DNA form, the CDR3 reads TGTGCCAGCAGCTCCCATGGGAGCTATGGCTACACCTTC.

The gene calls are TRBV19 and TRBJ1-1, with D possibly matching TRBD1 (5 bases). Between the trimmed V and J ends, which lost 3 bases and 4 bases, there was a span of 15 bases. Germline loops: CDR1 LNHDA, CDR2 SQIVND (reference sequence). The CDR3 is made up of 15 amino acids. CDR3 sequence (DNA): TGTGCCAGTAGTATCTCCAGGACAACGGGCACTGAAGCTTTCTTT. Protein: CASSISRTTGTEAFF. The full variable domain, completed using reference TRBV19 and TRBJ1-1, is DGGITQSPKYLFRKEGQNVTLSCEQNLNHDAMYWYRQDPGQGLRLIYYSQIVNDFQKGDIAEGYSVSREKKESFPLTVTSAQKNPTAFYLCASSISRTTGTEAFFGQGTRLTVV.

This chain joins TRBV10-2 and TRBJ1-2, with 10 positions matching TRBD1. CDR3 length: 15 amino acids. V shed 7 bases and J 3 bases; nucleotides not matched to a gene: 8. Germline V gene sequence: CDR1 WSHSY, CDR2 SAAADI. CDR3 amino acids: CASTQTTGGYYGYTF. DNA for the CDR3: TGCGCCAGCACCCAGACGACAGGGGGCTACTATGGCTACACCTTC.

V usage is TRBV28 and J usage is TRBJ2-4; unclear D gene. Per the germline V gene, CDR1 is MDHEN and CDR2 is SYDVKM. The CDR3 covers 14 residues. The V gene lost 3 bases and the J gene lost 1 base, with 7 bases spanning the gap. The CDR3 sequence: CASSFLAAKNIQYF. CDR3 DNA: TGTGCCAGCAGTTTCTTAGCTGCCAAAAACATTCAGTACTTC. Complete variable domain (other parts from reference TRBV28 and TRBJ2-4): DVKVTQSSRYLVKRTGEKVFLECVQDMDHENMFWYRQDPGLGLRLIYFSYDVKMKEKGDIPEGYSVSREKKERFSLILESASTNQTSMYLCASSFLAAKNIQYFGAGTRLSVL.

The rearrangement links TRBV7-2 to TRBJ2-1, with D perhaps matching TRBD2 (5 bases). The germline gives CDR1 SGHTA, CDR2 FQGNSA. CDR3 length: 15 amino acids. Trimming took off 2 bases at V and 3 bases at J, with 11 bases between the two ends. CDR3 residues: CASSLSSVIYNEQFF. The CDR3 DNA reads as TGTGCCAGCAGCTTAAGTAGCGTCATCTACAATGAGCAGTTCTTC.

The V call is TRBV2, the J call TRBJ2-7; 12 bases map to TRBD1. V shed 6 bases, J shed 4 bases, and the junction held 4 bases outside the gene matches. CDR3 length equals 14 residues. Per germline, CDR1 SNHLY and CDR2 FYNNEI. CDR3 in amino acids: CASRGTGGTYEQYF. The CDR3 region has the DNA TGTGCCAGCAGGGGGACAGGGGGCACGTACGAGCAGTACTTC.

The CDR3 loop reads CASSNLLGAGSKENTGELFF. For the CDR3, the DNA is TGTGCCAGTAGTAATCTCCTTGGGGCAGGCTCTAAAGAGAACACCGGGGAGCTGTTTTTT. The V and J genes are TRBV19 and TRBJ2-2; D is possibly TRBD1 (5 bases). CDR1 LNHDA and CDR2 SQIVND come from the germline V gene (reference sequence). V lost 4 bases and J 1 base, leaving 25 bases between the germline ends. This CDR3 is built from 20 residues.

This chain joins TRBV5-1 and TRBJ2-7; 9 bases map to TRBD1. CDR1 SGHRS and CDR2 YFSETQ come from the germline V gene. The junction had 7 bases not matched to a gene; V was cut back by 3 bases and J by 6 bases. CDR3 length: 14 residues. The CDR3 protein is CASSWATGGSEQYF. CDR3 DNA sequence: TGCGCCAGCAGCTGGGCGACAGGGGGTTCCGAGCAGTACTTC.

The rearrangement uses TRBV7-8 and TRBJ1-1, with 11 bases identical to TRBD1. The CDR3 extends over 14 amino acids. Per the germline V gene, CDR1 is SGHVS and CDR2 is FQNEAQ. V was pared by 5 bases and J by 5 bases, with 4 bases of the junction left unmatched. CDR3 protein: CASSRGTGGTEAFF. The CDR3 coding sequence is TGTGCCAGCAGCAGAGGGACAGGGGGGACTGAAGCTTTCTTT.

The rearrangement uses TRBV5-1 and TRBJ1-1; D gene unclear. CDR1 SGHRS and CDR2 YFSETQ come from the germline V gene. The CDR3 totals 15 residues. V was pared by 4 bases and J by 0 bases, with 13 bases between. The CDR3 DNA reads TGCGCCAGCAGCCCCCGAGGGAGACTGAACACTGAAGCTTTCTTT. Residues: CASSPRGRLNTEAFF.